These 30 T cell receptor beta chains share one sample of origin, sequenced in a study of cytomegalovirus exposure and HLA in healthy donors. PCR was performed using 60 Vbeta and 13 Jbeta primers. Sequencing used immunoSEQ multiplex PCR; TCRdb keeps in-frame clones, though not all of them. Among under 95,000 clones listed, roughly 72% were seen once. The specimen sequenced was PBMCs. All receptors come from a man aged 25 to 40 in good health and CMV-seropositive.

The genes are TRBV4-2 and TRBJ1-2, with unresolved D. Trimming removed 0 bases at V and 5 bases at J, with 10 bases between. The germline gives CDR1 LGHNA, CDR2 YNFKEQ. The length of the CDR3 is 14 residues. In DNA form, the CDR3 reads TGTGCCAGCAGCCAAGAAAGTCCGGGATATGGCTACACCTTC. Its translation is CASSQESPGYGYTF.

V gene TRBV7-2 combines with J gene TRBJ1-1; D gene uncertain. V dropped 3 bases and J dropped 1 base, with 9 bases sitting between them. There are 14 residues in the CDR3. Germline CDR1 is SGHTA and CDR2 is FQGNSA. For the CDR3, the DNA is TGTGCCAGCAGCTTGGGCGGAGGGAACACTGAAGCTTTCTTT. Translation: CASSLGGGNTEAFF.

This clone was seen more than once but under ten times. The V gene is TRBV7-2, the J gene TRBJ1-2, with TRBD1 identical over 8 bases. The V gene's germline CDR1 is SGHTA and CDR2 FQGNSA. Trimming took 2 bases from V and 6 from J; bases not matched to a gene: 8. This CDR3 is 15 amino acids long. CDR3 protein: CASSLQGAQVDGYTF. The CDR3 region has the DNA TGTGCCAGCAGCTTACAGGGGGCGCAGGTTGATGGCTACACCTTC.

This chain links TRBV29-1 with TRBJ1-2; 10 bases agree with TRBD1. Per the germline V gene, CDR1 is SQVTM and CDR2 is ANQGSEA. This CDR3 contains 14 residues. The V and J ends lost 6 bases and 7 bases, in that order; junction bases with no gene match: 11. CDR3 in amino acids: CSVRQDRGGSGYTF. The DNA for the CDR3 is TGCAGCGTCCGGCAGGACAGGGGGGGTAGTGGCTACACCTTC.

The DNA of the CDR3 is TGTGCCAGCAGCCCAAGCGGGGGGTCGAAGCAGTATTTT. Encoded protein: CASSPSGGSKQYF. The chain joins TRBV9 to TRBJ2-3, with 9 bases fitting TRBD2. The V gene's germline CDR1 is SGDLS and CDR2 YYNGEE. CDR3 length: 13 residues. V lost 4 bases and J lost 11; bases outside the gene matches: 8.

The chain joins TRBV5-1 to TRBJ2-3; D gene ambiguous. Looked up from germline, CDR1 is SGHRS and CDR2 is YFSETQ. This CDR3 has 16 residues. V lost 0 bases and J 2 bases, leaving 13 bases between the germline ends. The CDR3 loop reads CASSLAFGGFTDTQYF. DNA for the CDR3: TGCGCCAGCAGCTTGGCATTTGGCGGATTCACAGATACGCAGTATTTT.

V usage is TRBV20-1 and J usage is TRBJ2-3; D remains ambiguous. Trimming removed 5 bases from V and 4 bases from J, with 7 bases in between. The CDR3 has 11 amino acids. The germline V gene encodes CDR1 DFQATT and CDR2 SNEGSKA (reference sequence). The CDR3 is CSARRADTQYF. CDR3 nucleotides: TGCAGTGCTCGGAGAGCAGATACGCAGTATTTT.

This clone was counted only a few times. The chain's CDR3 is CASSSSGIPPYEQYF. CDR3 in DNA: TGTGCCAGCAGTTCCTCAGGGATCCCCCCCTACGAGCAGTACTTC. The chain links TRBV28 to TRBJ2-7; weak D call: TRBD1 (5 bases). The CDR3 consists of 15 residues. Trimming took off 4 bases at V and 2 bases at J, with 15 bases between the two ends. Germline V CDR1 and CDR2: MDHEN, SYDVKM.

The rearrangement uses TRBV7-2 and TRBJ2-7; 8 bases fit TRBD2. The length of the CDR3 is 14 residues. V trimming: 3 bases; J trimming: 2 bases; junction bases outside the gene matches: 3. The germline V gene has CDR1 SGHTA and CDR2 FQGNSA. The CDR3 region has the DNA TGTGCCAGCAGCTTTGGACTAGCAACCTACGAGCAGTACTTC. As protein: CASSFGLATYEQYF.

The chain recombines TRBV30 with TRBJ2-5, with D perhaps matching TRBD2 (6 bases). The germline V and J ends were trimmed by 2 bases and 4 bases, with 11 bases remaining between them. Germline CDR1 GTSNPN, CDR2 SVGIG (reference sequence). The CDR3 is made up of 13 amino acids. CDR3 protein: CAWSIGGRETQYF. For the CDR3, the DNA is TGTGCCTGGAGTATCGGAGGGAGAGAGACCCAGTACTTC.

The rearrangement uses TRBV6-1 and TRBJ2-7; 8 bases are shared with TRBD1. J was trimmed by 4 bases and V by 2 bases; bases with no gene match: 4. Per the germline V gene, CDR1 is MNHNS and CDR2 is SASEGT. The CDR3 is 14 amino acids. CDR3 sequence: CASSETRGQYEQYF. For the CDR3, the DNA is TGTGCCAGCAGTGAAACCAGGGGGCAATACGAGCAGTACTTC.

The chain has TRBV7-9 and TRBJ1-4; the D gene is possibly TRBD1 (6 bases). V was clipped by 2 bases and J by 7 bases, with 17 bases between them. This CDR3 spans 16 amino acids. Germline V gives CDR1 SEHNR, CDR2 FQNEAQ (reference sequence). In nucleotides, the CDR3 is TGTGCCAGCAGCTTAAGGGGGGGGGCTGTCGGTGAAAAACTGTTTTTT. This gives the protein CASSLRGGAVGEKLFF.

The CDR3 loop is CASSLETGTNTEAFF. The CDR3 DNA reads as TGTGCCAGCAGTTTGGAGACAGGAACAAACACTGAAGCTTTCTTT. The chain is built from TRBV27 and TRBJ1-1; tentative D call: TRBD1 (6 bases). Germline V gene data show CDR1 as MNHEY and CDR2 as SMNVEV (reference sequence). This CDR3 comprises 15 residues. Deletions cut 3 bases from V and 2 bases from J, with 13 bases between.

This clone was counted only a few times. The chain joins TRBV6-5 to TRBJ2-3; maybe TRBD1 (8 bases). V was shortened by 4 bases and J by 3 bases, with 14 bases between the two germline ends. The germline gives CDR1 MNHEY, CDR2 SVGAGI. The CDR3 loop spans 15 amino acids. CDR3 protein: CASSLNRGGTDTQYF. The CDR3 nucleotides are TGTGCCAGCAGTTTGAACAGGGGGGGGACAGATACGCAGTATTTT.

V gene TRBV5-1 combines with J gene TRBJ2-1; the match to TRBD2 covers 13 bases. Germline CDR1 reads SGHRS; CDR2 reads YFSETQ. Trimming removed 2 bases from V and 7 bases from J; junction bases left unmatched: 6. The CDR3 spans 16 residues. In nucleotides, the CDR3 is TGCGCCAGCAGCTTACCCGGGACTAGCGGGGCAAATGAGCAGTTCTTC. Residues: CASSLPGTSGANEQFF.

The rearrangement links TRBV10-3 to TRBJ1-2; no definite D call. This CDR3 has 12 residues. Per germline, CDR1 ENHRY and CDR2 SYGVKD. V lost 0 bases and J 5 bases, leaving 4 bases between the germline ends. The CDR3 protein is CAISESLYGYTF. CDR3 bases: TGTGCCATCAGTGAGTCGCTATATGGCTACACCTTC.

CDR3 in amino acids: CASSQGPGTGAYYEQYF. CDR3 nucleotide sequence: TGCGCCAGCAGCCAAGGTCCCGGGACAGGGGCGTACTACGAGCAGTACTTC. This chain joins TRBV4-1 and TRBJ2-7; 10 nucleotides agree with TRBD1. CDR3 length: 17 residues. Germline trimming cut 1 base from V and 3 bases from J; bases unmatched to any gene: 9. Germline loops: CDR1 MGHRA, CDR2 YSYEKL.

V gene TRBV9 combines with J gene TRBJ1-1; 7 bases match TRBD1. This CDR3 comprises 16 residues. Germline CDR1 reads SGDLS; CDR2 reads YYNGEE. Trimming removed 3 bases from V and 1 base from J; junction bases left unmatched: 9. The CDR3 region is CASSAGGGTANTEAFF. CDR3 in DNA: TGTGCCAGCAGCGCCGGGGGGGGGACAGCGAACACTGAAGCTTTCTTT.

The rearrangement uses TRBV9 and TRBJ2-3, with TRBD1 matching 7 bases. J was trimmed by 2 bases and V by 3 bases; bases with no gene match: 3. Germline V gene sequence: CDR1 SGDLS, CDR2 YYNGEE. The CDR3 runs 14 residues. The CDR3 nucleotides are TGTGCCAGCAGCGCCGGGACAGACACAGATACGCAGTATTTT. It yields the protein CASSAGTDTDTQYF.

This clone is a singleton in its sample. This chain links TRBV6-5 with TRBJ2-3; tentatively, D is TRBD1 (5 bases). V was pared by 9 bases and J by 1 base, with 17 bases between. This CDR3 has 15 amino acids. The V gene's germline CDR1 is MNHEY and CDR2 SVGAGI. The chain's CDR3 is CASQFQLGGTDTQYF. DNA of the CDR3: TGTGCCAGTCAATTCCAGCTAGGGGGCACAGATACGCAGTATTTT.

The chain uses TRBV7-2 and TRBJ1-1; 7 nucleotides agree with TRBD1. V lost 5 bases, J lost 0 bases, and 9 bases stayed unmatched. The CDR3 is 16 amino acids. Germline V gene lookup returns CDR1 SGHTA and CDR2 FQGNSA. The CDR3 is CASSHISGQLNTEAFF. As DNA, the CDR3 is TGTGCCAGCAGCCATATCTCGGGACAGCTGAACACTGAAGCTTTCTTT.

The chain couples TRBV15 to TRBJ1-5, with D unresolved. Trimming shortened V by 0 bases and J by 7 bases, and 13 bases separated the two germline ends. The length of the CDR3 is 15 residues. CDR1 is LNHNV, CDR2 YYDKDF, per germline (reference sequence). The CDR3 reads CATSRDSVSSQPQHF. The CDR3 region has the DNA TGTGCCACCAGCAGAGATTCGGTCAGTAGCCAGCCCCAGCATTTT.

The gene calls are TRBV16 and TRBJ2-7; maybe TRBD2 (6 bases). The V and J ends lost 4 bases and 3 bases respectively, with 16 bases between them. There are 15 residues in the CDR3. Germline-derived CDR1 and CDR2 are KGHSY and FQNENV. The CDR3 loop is CASSRNGGADYEQYV. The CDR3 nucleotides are TGTGCCAGCAGCCGGAACGGGGGAGCAGACTACGAGCAGTACGTC.

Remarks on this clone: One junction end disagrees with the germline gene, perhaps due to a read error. CDR3 nucleotide sequence: TGTGCTAGCAGCCACAGGGGTGGAAACACCATATATTTT. Translated: CASSHRGGNTIYF. The chain is built from TRBV5-6 and TRBJ1-3, with TRBD1 identical over 7 bases. Germline V CDR1 and CDR2: SGHDT, YYEEEE. The CDR3 length is 13 residues.

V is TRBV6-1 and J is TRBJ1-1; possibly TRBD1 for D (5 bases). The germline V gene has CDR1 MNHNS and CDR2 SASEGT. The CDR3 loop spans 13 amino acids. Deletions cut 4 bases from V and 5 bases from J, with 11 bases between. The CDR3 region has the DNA TGTGCCAGCAGTGTTCGACAGAGGACTGAAGCTTTCTTT. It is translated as CASSVRQRTEAFF.

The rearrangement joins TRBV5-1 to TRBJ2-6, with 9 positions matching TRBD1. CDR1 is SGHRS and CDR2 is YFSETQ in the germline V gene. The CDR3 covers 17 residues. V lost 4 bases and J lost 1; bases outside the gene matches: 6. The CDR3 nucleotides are TGCGCCAGCAGCGCCTCCGGGACAGGGTCTGGGGCCAACGTCCTGACTTTC. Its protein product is CASSASGTGSGANVLTF.

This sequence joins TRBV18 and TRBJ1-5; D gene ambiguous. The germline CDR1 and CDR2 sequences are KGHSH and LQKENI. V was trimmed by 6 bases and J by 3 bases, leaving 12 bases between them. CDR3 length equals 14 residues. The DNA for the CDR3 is TGTGCCAGCTCCCGGGAAGGGCTCAATCAGCCCCAGCATTTT. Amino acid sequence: CASSREGLNQPQHF.

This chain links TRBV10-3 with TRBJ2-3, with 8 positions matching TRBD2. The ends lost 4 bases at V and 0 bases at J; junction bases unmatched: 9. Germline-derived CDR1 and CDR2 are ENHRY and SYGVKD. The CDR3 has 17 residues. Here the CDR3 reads CAISASERELSTDTQYF. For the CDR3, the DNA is TGTGCCATCAGTGCCTCCGAGCGGGAGCTTAGCACAGATACGCAGTATTTT.

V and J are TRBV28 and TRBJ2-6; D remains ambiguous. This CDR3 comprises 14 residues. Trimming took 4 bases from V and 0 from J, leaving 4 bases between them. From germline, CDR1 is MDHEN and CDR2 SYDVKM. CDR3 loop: CASSSRSGANVLTF. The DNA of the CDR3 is TGTGCCAGCAGTTCCCGCTCTGGGGCCAACGTCCTGACTTTC.

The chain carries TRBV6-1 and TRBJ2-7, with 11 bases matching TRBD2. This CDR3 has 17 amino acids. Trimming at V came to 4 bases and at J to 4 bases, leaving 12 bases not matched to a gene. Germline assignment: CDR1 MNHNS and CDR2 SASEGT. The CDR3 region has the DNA TGTGCCAGCAGTGCCACCGCCCTAGCGGGGGGAAGGTACGAGCAGTACGTC. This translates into CASSATALAGGRYEQYV.